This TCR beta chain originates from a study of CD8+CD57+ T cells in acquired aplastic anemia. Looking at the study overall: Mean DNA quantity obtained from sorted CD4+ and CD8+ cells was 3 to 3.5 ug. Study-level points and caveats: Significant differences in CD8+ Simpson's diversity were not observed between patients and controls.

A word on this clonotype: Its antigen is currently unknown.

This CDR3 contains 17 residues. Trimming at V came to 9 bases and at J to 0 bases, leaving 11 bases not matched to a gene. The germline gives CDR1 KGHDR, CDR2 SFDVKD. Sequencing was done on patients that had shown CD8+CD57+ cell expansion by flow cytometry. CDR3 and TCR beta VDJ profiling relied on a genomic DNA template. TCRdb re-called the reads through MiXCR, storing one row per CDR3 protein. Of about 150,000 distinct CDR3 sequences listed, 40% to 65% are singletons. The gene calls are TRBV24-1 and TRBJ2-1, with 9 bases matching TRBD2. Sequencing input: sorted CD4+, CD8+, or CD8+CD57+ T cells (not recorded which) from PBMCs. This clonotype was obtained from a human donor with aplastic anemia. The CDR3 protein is CATSAASGTDSYNEQFF. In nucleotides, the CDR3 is TGTGCCACCTCAGCGGCTAGCGGGACGGACTCCTACAATGAGCAGTTCTTC.